Listed below are T cell receptor beta chains from one sample, sequenced in a study of blood T cell repertoires in COVID-19. The repertoire was sequenced with immunoSEQ multiplex PCR; TCRdb's copy has only in-frame clones and lacks some. This sample has about 240,000 clones, with approximately 80% found just once. Material for sequencing was peripheral blood. The receptors shown here come from a man in his thirties or forties who had recovered from COVID-19. Both conserved end residues are part of each CDR3. The D gene is left open where the match is weak. For some rows the clone size is stated as once, few or many, or as a class when expanded; others skip it.

v_call	d_call	j_call	clone_size	cdr3_aa	cdr3_nt
TRBV7-8	TRBD1	TRBJ1-2	-	CASNPTRDSPHGYTF	TGTGCCAGCAACCCGACGAGGGACAGTCCCCATGGCTACACCTTC
TRBV18	-	TRBJ1-1	-	CASSPFQGNTEAFF	TGTGCCAGCTCACCGTTCCAGGGGAACACTGAAGCTTTCTTT
TRBV7-8	-	TRBJ1-5	-	CASSLPGRGNQPQHF	TGTGCCAGCAGCTTACCAGGGAGGGGAAATCAGCCCCAGCATTTT
TRBV6-6	-	TRBJ2-3	-	CASSLRSGLPFTDTQYF	TGTGCCAGCAGTCTTAGATCGGGACTGCCTTTCACAGATACGCAGTATTTT
TRBV3-1/TRBV3-2	TRBD1	TRBJ1-5	few	CASSQGQGGQPQHF	TGTGCCAGCAGCCAAGGGCAGGGGGGACAGCCCCAGCATTTT
TRBV3-1/TRBV3-2	-	TRBJ1-2	-	CASSQGGGFYGYTF	TGTGCCAGCAGCCAAGGGGGGGGTTTCTATGGCTACACCTTC
TRBV7-7	TRBD2	TRBJ2-5	-	CASSERGVSGGLQETQYF	TGTGCCAGCAGCGAACGAGGGGTTAGCGGGGGACTCCAAGAGACCCAGTACTTC
TRBV7-3	TRBD1	TRBJ1-1	-	CASSWTGNTEAFF	TGTGCCAGCAGCTGGACAGGGAACACTGAAGCTTTCTTT
TRBV27	TRBD1	TRBJ1-5	-	CASSWTGWQPQHF	TGTGCCAGCAGTTGGACAGGGTGGCAGCCCCAGCATTTT
TRBV7-8	-	TRBJ1-3	-	CASSATTGTNTWNTIYF	TGTGCCAGCAGCGCTACTACCGGGACAAACACTTGGAACACCATATATTTT
TRBV15	-	TRBJ2-2	-	CATSRFSGELFF	TGTGCCACCAGCAGATTCTCCGGGGAGCTGTTTTTT
TRBV6-6	-	TRBJ1-4	-	CASSYIGRGGEKLFF	TGTGCCAGCAGTTACATCGGCAGGGGCGGTGAAAAACTGTTTTTT
TRBV6-1	-	TRBJ1-1	-	CASSAASGSSTAFF	TGTGCCAGCAGTGCAGCCAGCGGGTCGTCAACAGCTTTCTTT
TRBV21-1	-	TRBJ1-6	-	CASSKAGGTSSYNSPLHF	TGTGCCAGCAGCAAAGCGGGGGGAACAAGCTCCTATAATTCACCCCTCCACTTT
TRBV5-4	TRBD2	TRBJ2-3	-	CASSQRVGGTTDTQYF	TGTGCCAGCAGCCAAAGAGTCGGGGGGACCACAGATACGCAGTATTTT
TRBV19	TRBD2	TRBJ2-2	once	CASEAGAGIGELFF	TGTGCCAGTGAAGCGGGGGCCGGGATCGGGGAGCTGTTTTTT
TRBV2	TRBD1	TRBJ2-3	-	CASLDRGQSDTQYF	TGTGCCAGTTTAGACAGGGGGCAATCAGATACGCAGTATTTT
TRBV19	-	TRBJ1-1	-	CASNFQGNTEAFF	TGTGCCAGTAATTTCCAGGGGAACACTGAAGCTTTCTTT
TRBV6-1	-	TRBJ2-2	-	CASSVATGWKDTGELFF	TGTGCCAGCAGTGTGGCCACAGGGTGGAAGGACACCGGGGAGCTGTTTTTT
TRBV28	-	TRBJ2-5	-	CASSIIGLQETQYF	TGTGCCAGCAGTATTATAGGACTTCAAGAGACCCAGTACTTC
TRBV5-1	-	TRBJ1-3	-	CASSLVLAGAGGNTIYF	TGCGCCAGCAGCTTGGTCTTGGCGGGGGCAGGTGGAAACACCATATATTTT
TRBV27	-	TRBJ2-7	-	CASSLKGLTYEQYF	TGTGCCAGCAGTTTAAAGGGACTCACCTACGAGCAGTACTTC
TRBV18	TRBD1	TRBJ2-7	few	CASSPRQGVNEQYF	TGTGCCAGCTCACCTCGGCAGGGGGTTAACGAGCAGTACTTC
TRBV2	-	TRBJ1-4	-	CASSDPRELFF	TGTGCCAGCAGTGATCCAAGAGAACTGTTTTTT
TRBV27	-	TRBJ2-6	once	CASSGRGKPSGANVLTF	TGTGCCAGCAGTGGTCGAGGGAAACCCTCTGGGGCCAACGTCCTGACTTTC
TRBV9	TRBD1	TRBJ1-2	-	CASSPGAGGYGYTF	TGTGCCAGCAGCCCGGGGGCAGGGGGATATGGCTACACCTTC
TRBV10-2	TRBD1	TRBJ1-2	-	CASSDPGQGLDGYTF	TGCGCCAGCAGTGATCCGGGACAGGGTCTCGATGGCTACACCTTC
TRBV14	TRBD2	TRBJ2-3	-	CASSQVGSGGTDTQYF	TGTGCCAGCAGCCAAGTCGGTAGCGGGGGGACAGATACGCAGTATTTT
TRBV5-1	-	TRBJ2-7	-	CASKVEGDSYEQYF	TGCGCCAGCAAGGTTGAGGGGGACTCCTACGAGCAGTACTTC
TRBV4-1	TRBD1	TRBJ2-3	-	CASSLRQGFRTDTQYF	TGCGCCAGCAGCCTCCGACAGGGGTTTCGGACAGATACGCAGTATTTT
TRBV18	-	TRBJ1-5	-	CASSLEGQPQHF	TGTGCCAGCTCACTGGAGGGACAGCCCCAGCATTTT
TRBV3-1/TRBV3-2	-	TRBJ1-5	-	CASSQGGPSHPQHF	TGTGCCAGCAGCCAAGGGGGGCCCTCCCACCCCCAGCATTTT